The 9 T cell receptor beta chains below all came from one sample that was sequenced in a study of shared clonotypes between healthy human individuals. Repertoires were generated with immunoSEQ multiplex PCR, while TCRdb's copy carries only in-frame clones and drops some. The sample carries some 1,100,000 clones, approximately 78% recorded once. The sequenced sample was memory CD4+ T cells from PBMCs. Documented subset: CD45RA-negative fraction. The origin of the receptors is a man aged 18 to 29 in good health. Some clones in this sample may be carry-over from other donors' samples.

The chain couples TRBV6-1 to TRBJ1-1, with D perhaps matching TRBD1 (6 bases). The CDR3 is 15 amino acids. V shed 4 bases and J shed 0 bases, with 12 bases lying between them. Germline V lookup: CDR1 MNHNS, CDR2 SASEGT. CDR3 amino acids: CASSARGGLNTEAFF. CDR3 DNA sequence: TGTGCCAGCAGTGCTAGGGGGGGCCTGAACACTGAAGCTTTCTTT.

This chain links TRBV6-6 with TRBJ2-1, with D unresolved. The CDR3 runs 11 residues. Germline values: CDR1 MNHNY, CDR2 SVGAGI (reference sequence). The CDR3 nucleotides are TGTGCTACCGGGCCATACAATGAGCAGTTCTTC. Translation: CATGPYNEQFF.

The chain is built from TRBV5-1 and TRBJ1-2; D is possibly TRBD1 (5 bases). The ends were cut back, 4 bases at V and 3 bases at J, with 13 bases in the middle. The CDR3 length is 14 residues. CDR1 and CDR2 (germline): SGHRS, YFSETQ. CDR3 DNA sequence: TGCGCCAGCAGCCAAGGGACTGCCGACTATGGCTACACCTTC. Translation gives CASSQGTADYGYTF.

V gene TRBV28 combines with J gene TRBJ2-7; D possibly corresponds to TRBD1 (6 bases). This CDR3 has 15 residues. V was pared by 5 bases and J by 9 bases, with 23 bases between. Looked up from germline, CDR1 is MDHEN and CDR2 is SYDVKM. CDR3 amino acids: CASSGLGDKALGQYF. The CDR3 DNA is TGTGCCAGCAGTGGCCTAGGGGACAAGGCCCTGGGGCAGTACTTC. The variable domain in full, completed from reference TRBV28 and TRBJ2-7, reads DVKVTQSSRYLVKRTGEKVFLECVQDMDHENMFWYRQDPGLGLRLIYFSYDVKMKEKGDIPEGYSVSREKKERFSLILESASTNQTSMYLCASSGLGDKALGQYFGPGTRLTVT.

This clone turned up a few times. The rearrangement uses TRBV27 and TRBJ2-3; 9 nucleotides line up with TRBD2. CDR1 and CDR2 (germline): MNHEY, SMNVEV (reference sequence). V trimming: 5 bases; J trimming: 9 bases; junction bases outside the gene matches: 18. The CDR3 loop spans 17 amino acids. CDR3 nucleotides: TGTGCCAGCAGTCCCGTATCCTCAGGGACTAGCAGCAGGACGCAGTATTTT. Translating it yields CASSPVSSGTSSRTQYF.

J is TRBJ2-5 and V is TRBV19, with 9 nucleotides matching TRBD2. The germline CDR1 and CDR2 sequences are LNHDA and SQIVND (reference sequence). This CDR3 has 17 residues. The trim removed 1 base at V and 2 bases at J, leaving 8 bases unmatched. The DNA of the CDR3 is TGTGCCAGTAGTATAGGGGGAGCGGGAGGAAGACAAGAGACCCAGTACTTC. This sequence encodes CASSIGGAGGRQETQYF.

As for this clone: At the DNA level, this CDR3 is encoded by other sequences in the same sample as well. The V and J genes are TRBV7-2 and TRBJ2-1, with 12 bases fitting TRBD2. Per the germline V gene, CDR1 is SGHTA and CDR2 is FQGNSA. V lost 5 bases and J lost 4; bases outside the gene matches: 3. CDR3 length: 15 amino acids. Here the CDR3 reads CASSLGLAGYNEQFF. CDR3 coding DNA: TGTGCCAGCAGCCTAGGACTAGCGGGATACAATGAGCAGTTCTTC.

The chain has TRBV20-1 and TRBJ1-1; D is unclear. This CDR3 has 11 residues. Germline lookup yields CDR1 DFQATT and CDR2 SNEGSKA (reference sequence). The germline V and J ends were trimmed by 6 bases and 11 bases, with 16 bases remaining between them. The CDR3, as DNA: TGCAGTGCCCCCACTGGCGGGCGTGCTTTCTTT. This codes for CSAPTGGRAFF.

The chain joins TRBV7-3 to TRBJ2-5; D is undetermined. The better agreement between TRBJ2-7 and the DNA end casts doubt on the J call. This CDR3 has 11 amino acids. Per the germline V gene, CDR1 is SGHTA and CDR2 is FQGTGA. CDR3 sequence: CASSLICEQYF. For the CDR3, the DNA is TGTGCCAGCAGCTTAATTTGCGAGCAGTACTTC.